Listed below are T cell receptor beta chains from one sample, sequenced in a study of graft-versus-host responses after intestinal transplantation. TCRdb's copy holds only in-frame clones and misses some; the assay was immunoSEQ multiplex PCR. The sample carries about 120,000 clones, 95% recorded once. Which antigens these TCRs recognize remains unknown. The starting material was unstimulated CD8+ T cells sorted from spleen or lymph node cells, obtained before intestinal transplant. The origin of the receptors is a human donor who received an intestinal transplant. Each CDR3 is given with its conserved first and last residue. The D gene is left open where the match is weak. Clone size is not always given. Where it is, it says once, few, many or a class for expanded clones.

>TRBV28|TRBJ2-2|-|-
TGTGCCAGCAGTTTATCGCGCACCGGGGAGCTGTTTTTT
CASSLSRTGELFF
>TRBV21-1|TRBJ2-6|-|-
TGTGCCATCCCTGAGACAGGGTTACATGGGGCCAACGTCCTGACTTTC
CAIPETGLHGANVLTF
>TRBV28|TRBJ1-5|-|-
TGTGCCAGCAGTTCTCCCACAGGGATCCTCAATCAGCCCCAGCATTTT
CASSSPTGILNQPQHF
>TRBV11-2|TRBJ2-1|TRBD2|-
TGTGCCAGCAGCTCGGGGACTAGCGGGAGGTTAGCCAATGAGCAGTTCTTC
CASSSGTSGRLANEQFF
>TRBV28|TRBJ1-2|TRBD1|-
TGTGCCAGCAGTTTACGCCGGACAGGGGGGGGCTATGGCTACACCTTC
CASSLRRTGGGYGYTF
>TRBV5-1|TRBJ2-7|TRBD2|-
TGCGCCAGCAGCTTGACTAGCGCGCACGAGCAGTACTTC
CASSLTSAHEQYF
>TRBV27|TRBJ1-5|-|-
TGTGCCAGCAGTTTCTCGAGCAGGCTCTATAATAATCAGCCCCAGCATTTT
CASSFSSRLYNNQPQHF
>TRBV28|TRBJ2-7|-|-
TGTGCCAGCAGTATATACTACGAGCAGTACTTC
CASSIYYEQYF
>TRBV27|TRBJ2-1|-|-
TGTGCCAGCACCTGGGGGACCGGGACGACCCGGAATGAGCAGTTCTTC
CASTWGTGTTRNEQFF
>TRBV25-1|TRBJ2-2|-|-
TGTGCCAGCAGTGAATGGGACGGGGAGCTGTTTTTT
CASSEWDGELFF
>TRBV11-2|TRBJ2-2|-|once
TGTGCCAGCAGCTCTGGGCGGAGGTCGTGGTACACCGGGGAGCTGTTTTTT
CASSSGRRSWYTGELFF
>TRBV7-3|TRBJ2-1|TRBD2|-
TGTGCCAGCAGCTTAGCCCCGACTAGCGGGGATGAGCAGTTCTTC
CASSLAPTSGDEQFF
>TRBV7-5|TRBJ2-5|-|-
TGTGTCAGAAGCTTAGCGATTGCTAGCGGGGGCCAAGAGACCCAGTACTTC
CVRSLAIASGGQETQYF
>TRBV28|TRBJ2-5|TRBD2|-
TGTGCCAGCAGTCATTTACTAGCGGGAGGAAAAGAGACCCAGTACTTC
CASSHLLAGGKETQYF
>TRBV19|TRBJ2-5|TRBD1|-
TGTGCCAGTAGTATAGTTGGGGACAGGGTAGCGGAGGAGACCCAGTACTTC
CASSIVGDRVAEETQYF
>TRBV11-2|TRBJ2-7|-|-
TGTGCCAGCAGCTTCACTAATCGGCCTGGGGACTACGAGCAGTACTTC
CASSFTNRPGDYEQYF
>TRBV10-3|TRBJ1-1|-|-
TGTGCCATCAGTGAGCCGACGGATCTGAACACTGAAGCTTTCTTT
CAISEPTDLNTEAFF
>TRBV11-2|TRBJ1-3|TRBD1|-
TGTGCCAGCAGCCTACGGGACAGAGGAAACACCATATATTTT
CASSLRDRGNTIYF
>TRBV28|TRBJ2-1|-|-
TGTGCCAGCAGCCTAGGGGAAAGGACACCCGAGCAGTTCTTC
CASSLGERTPEQFF
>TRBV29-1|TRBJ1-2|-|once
TGCAGCGTTGAAACGGAGGGTGGAGACTATGGCTACACCTTC
CSVETEGGDYGYTF
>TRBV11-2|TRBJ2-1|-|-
TGTGCCAGCAGCTTAGTGGCAGGTCGGCTAGAGAATGAGCAGTTCTTC
CASSLVAGRLENEQFF
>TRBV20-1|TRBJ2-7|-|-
TGCAGTGCCCAGATCTACGAGCAGTACTTC
CSAQIYEQYF
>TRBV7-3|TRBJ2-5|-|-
TGTGCCAGCAGCTTACTGGGGGCAGGGGAGACCCAGTACTTC
CASSLLGAGETQYF
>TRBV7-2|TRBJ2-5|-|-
TGTGCCAGCAGCTTCTACCCTAGGGGGACCCAGTACTTC
CASSFYPRGTQYF
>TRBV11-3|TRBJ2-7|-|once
TGTGCCAGCAGCCTGGACGGGTACGAGCAGTACTTC
CASSLDGYEQYF
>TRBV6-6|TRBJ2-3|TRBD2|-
TGTGCCACGGAGAGCGGGAGTGCCACAGATACGCAGTATTTT
CATESGSATDTQYF
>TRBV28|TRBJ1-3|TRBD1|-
TGTGCCAGCCATAGTTATTTCCTAGACAGGGTCCCTGGAAACACCATATATTTT
CASHSYFLDRVPGNTIYF
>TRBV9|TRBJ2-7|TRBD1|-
TGTGCCAGCAGCGTAGGGGGACAGGGCTACGAGCAGTACTTC
CASSVGGQGYEQYF
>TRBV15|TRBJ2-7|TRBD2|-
TGTGCCACCAGTAGCGGGAGGGCCTACGAGCAGTACTTC
CATSSGRAYEQYF
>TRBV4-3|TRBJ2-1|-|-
TGCGCCAGCAGCCAAGACCTACTCGGGGGATTGAGCTCCTACAATGAGCAGTTCTTC
CASSQDLLGGLSSYNEQFF
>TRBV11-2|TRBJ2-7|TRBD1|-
TGTGCCAGCACCGCCGGACAGGGGGTCCACGAGCAGTACTTC
CASTAGQGVHEQYF
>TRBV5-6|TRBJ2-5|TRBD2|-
TGTGCCAGCAGCTTGATTACCAGGAGCGGGACTAGCGCCCGGGAGCAGTACTTC
CASSLITRSGTSAREQYF
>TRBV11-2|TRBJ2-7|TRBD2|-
TGTGCCAGCAGTTCCTGGGGGCTAGCGGGTCCCTTGGAGCAGTACTTC
CASSSWGLAGPLEQYF
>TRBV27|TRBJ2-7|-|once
TGTGCCAGCAGGGCGGGACTCGGCTACGAGCAGTACTTC
CASRAGLGYEQYF
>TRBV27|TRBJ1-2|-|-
TGTGCCAGCAGTCTCCCTGGGGGCTATGGCTACACCTTC
CASSLPGGYGYTF
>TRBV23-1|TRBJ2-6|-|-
TGCGCCAGCAGTCAATCCCAAGGCCGGGGTAAGATCTCTGGGGCCAACGTCCTGACTTTC
CASSQSQGRGKISGANVLTF
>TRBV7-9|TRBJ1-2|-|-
TGTGCCAGCAGCTTAGTCACAGGGCGGGATGGCTACACCTTC
CASSLVTGRDGYTF
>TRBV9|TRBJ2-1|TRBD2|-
TGTGCCAGCAGCGGAACTAGCGGGAGCTATGAGCAGTTCTTC
CASSGTSGSYEQFF
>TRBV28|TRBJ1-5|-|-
TGTGCCAGCAGTCCCCATGGCCCTCAGCCCCAGCATTTT
CASSPHGPQPQHF
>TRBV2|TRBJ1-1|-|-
TGTGCCAGCAGTGAAAGTCCGGGCTACACTGAAGCTTTCTTT
CASSESPGYTEAFF
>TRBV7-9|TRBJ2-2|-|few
TGTGCCAGCAGCTTATCAGGGCCCGGGGAGCTGTTTTTT
CASSLSGPGELFF
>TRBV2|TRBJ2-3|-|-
TGTGCCAGCAGTGATTGGGCAGGGCGCACAGATACGCAGTATTTT
CASSDWAGRTDTQYF
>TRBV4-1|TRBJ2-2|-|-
TGCGCCAGCAGCCAAGCGAGGGGTCGGGAGTTCGGCACCGGGGAGCTGTTTTTT
CASSQARGREFGTGELFF
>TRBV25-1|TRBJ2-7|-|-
TGTGCCAGCAGTGAATATGGAGGGAACGAGCAGTACTTC
CASSEYGGNEQYF
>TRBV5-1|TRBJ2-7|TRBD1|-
TGCGCCAGCAGCTTGCAGGGGGAACCCTACGAGCAGTACTTC
CASSLQGEPYEQYF
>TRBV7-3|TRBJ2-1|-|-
TGTGCCAGCAGCTACTACAGGGTAGATGAGCAGTTCTTC
CASSYYRVDEQFF